The 32 T cell receptor beta chains in this list originate from one sample, sequenced in a study of molecular identifiers for immune sequencing clone quantification. Each CDR3 protein is one row after TCRdb ran MiXCR on the PCR reads. This sample has more than 450,000 distinct CDR3 sequences, with 25% found just once. Sequenced: naive CD8+ T cells from blood, with Jurkat cell RNA spiked in. Subset noted: FACS-sorted CD8+CD4-CCR7+CD45RA+ naive T cells. The origin of the receptors is a human donor in good health. Some libraries in this study had Jurkat cell RNA spiked in.

V gene TRBV28 combines with J gene TRBJ2-1, with D tentatively TRBD2 (6 bases). The V end was cut by 6 bases, the J end by 4 bases, with 28 bases between. The CDR3 contains 19 residues. The germline V gene encodes CDR1 MDHEN and CDR2 SYDVKM. This chain's CDR3 is CASRPMVFGSGHKYNEQFF. The CDR3 DNA sequence: TGTGCCAGCAGGCCGATGGTCTTCGGGAGCGGGCATAAGTACAATGAGCAGTTCTTC.

This clonotype was seen more than once but under ten times. The rearrangement links TRBV5-4 to TRBJ2-3; TRBD2 might be the D (5 bases). Germline values: CDR1 SGHNT, CDR2 YYREEE (reference sequence). With 4 bases removed from V and 2 bases from J, the gap between germline ends came to 17 bases. The CDR3 covers 16 residues. The CDR3 DNA follows: TGTGCCAGCAGCCTAAACAGAGGGATGAACACAGATACGCAGTATTTT. Protein sequence: CASSLNRGMNTDTQYF.

This rearrangement joins TRBV19 to TRBJ1-4, with TRBD1 identical over 9 bases. The CDR3 is made up of 15 amino acids. Trimming removed 3 bases from V and 6 bases from J; junction bases left unmatched: 5. Per germline, CDR1 LNHDA and CDR2 SQIVND (reference sequence). The CDR3 loop is CASSIGTGGHEKLFF. CDR3 bases: TGTGCCAGTAGTATCGGAACAGGGGGCCATGAAAAACTGTTTTTT. The full variable domain, its missing parts supplied by reference TRBV19 and TRBJ1-4, is DGGITQSPKYLFRKEGQNVTLSCEQNLNHDAMYWYRQDPGQGLRLIYYSQIVNDFQKGDIAEGYSVSREKKESFPLTVTSAQKNPTAFYLCASSIGTGGHEKLFFGSGTQLSVL.

The rearrangement links TRBV5-3 to TRBJ1-5; no clear D gene. TRBV5-3 is filed as an ORF, its function uncertain. V dropped 8 bases and J dropped 6 bases, with 18 bases sitting between them. This CDR3 spans 14 amino acids. The CDR3 DNA follows: TGTGCCAGCAGCCCGGACGCCCTCAGTCAGCCCCAGCATTTT. Amino acid sequence: CASSPDALSQPQHF.

For the CDR3, the DNA is TGTGCCAGCAGCGCCCCGTCGGGGGGGGTGGACACCGGGGAGCTGTTTTTT. It specifies CASSAPSGGVDTGELFF. V and J are TRBV9 and TRBJ2-2, with TRBD2 matching 8 bases. V dropped 3 bases and J dropped 3; count of bases not matched to a gene: 10. Germline V gene data show CDR1 as SGDLS and CDR2 as YYNGEE. There are 17 residues in the CDR3.

This clonotype has more than one count but fewer than ten. The chain joins TRBV5-5 to TRBJ2-7, with TRBD1 identical over 10 bases. Germline V gene data show CDR1 as SGHKS and CDR2 as YYEKEE (reference sequence). The CDR3 runs to 15 residues. Trimming at V came to 4 bases and at J to 3 bases, leaving 7 bases not matched to a gene. This chain's CDR3 is CASSRGTGENYEQYF. The CDR3 DNA sequence: TGTGCCAGCAGCCGTGGGACAGGGGAGAACTACGAGCAGTACTTC.

The chain combines TRBV12-3 or TRBV12-4 with TRBJ2-3; TRBD2 agrees at 9 bases. V was pared by 7 bases and J by 4 bases, with 9 bases of the junction left unmatched. The CDR3 totals 15 residues. CDR3 sequence (DNA): TGTGCCAGCACCGGACCGGAGCGGGGGGCAGATACGCAGTATTTT. This gives the protein CASTGPERGADTQYF.

Comment on this clonotype: At one of its ends the junction is not consistent with the germline gene, which may arise from a read error. The V gene is TRBV6-2 or TRBV6-3, the J gene TRBJ2-1; 15 bases are shared with TRBD2. CDR3 length equals 18 residues. CDR1 and CDR2 from the germline V gene are MNHEY and SVGEGT. The CDR3: CAGSYTGLAGGAYNEQFF. DNA for the CDR3: TGTGCCGGCAGTTATACGGGACTAGCGGGAGGAGCCTACAATGAGCAGTTCTTC.

This clonotype was found many times. CDR3 DNA: TGTGCCAGCGGGCCGACAGGGTACACAGATACGCAGTATTTT. Its translation: CASGPTGYTDTQYF. This chain joins TRBV6-2 or TRBV6-3 and TRBJ2-3, with 7 bases fitting TRBD1. Per germline, CDR1 MNHEY and CDR2 SVGEGT. Trimming removed 8 bases from V and 2 bases from J; junction bases left unmatched: 7. The CDR3 is 14 residues long.

The V and J genes are TRBV30 and TRBJ2-7; 7 nucleotides agree with TRBD2. Germline lookup yields CDR1 GTSNPN and CDR2 SVGIG (reference sequence). This CDR3 has 13 residues. V gave up 1 base and J gave up 4 bases; unmatched junction bases: 4. The CDR3 DNA is TGTGCCTGGAGTGCTGGACTAGAGTACGAGCAGTACTTC. Translating gives CAWSAGLEYEQYF.

This clonotype showed up many times. The rearrangement uses TRBV12-3 or TRBV12-4 and TRBJ2-7; D call uncertain. V was shortened by 6 bases and J by 0 bases, with 6 bases between the two germline ends. The CDR3 runs to 12 residues. For the CDR3, the DNA is TGTGCCAGCAGCCCGGACTCCTACGAGCAGTACTTC. Its protein is CASSPDSYEQYF.

CDR3 in amino acids: CASSPRQMNTEAFF. Here the CDR3 DNA reads TGTGCCAGCAGTCCAAGACAGATGAACACTGAAGCTTTCTTT. This chain uses TRBV27 with TRBJ1-1, with TRBD1 as a possible D gene (5 bases). The CDR3 contains 14 residues. Trimming removed 5 bases at V and 0 bases at J, with 10 bases between. The V gene's germline CDR1 is MNHEY and CDR2 SMNVEV (reference sequence).

This chain uses TRBV7-6 with TRBJ2-1; D possibly corresponds to TRBD1 (7 bases). The CDR3 has 15 amino acids. Germline V lookup: CDR1 SGHVS, CDR2 FNYEAQ. Deletions cut 5 bases from V and 15 bases from J, with 26 bases between. The CDR3 bases are TGTGCCAGCAGCCCGCGGGACAGCTCCTACAATGCGCCGTTCTTC. Its translation is CASSPRDSSYNAPFF. The entire variable domain, with the rest obtained from reference TRBV7-6 and TRBJ2-1, is as follows: GAGVSQSPRYKVTKRGQDVALRCDPISGHVSLYWYRQALGQGPEFLTYFNYEAQQDKSGLPNDRFSAERPEGSISTLTIQRTEQRDSAMYRCASSPRDSSYNAPFFGPGTRLTVL.

As regards this clonotype: One junction end disagrees with the germline gene, perhaps due to a read error. This rearrangement joins TRBV7-9 to TRBJ2-7, with 9 bases lining up with TRBD2. This CDR3 spans 14 amino acids. From germline, CDR1 is SEHNR and CDR2 FQNEAQ (reference sequence). Here the CDR3 reads CASSLVAGAGERYF. Written as DNA, the CDR3 is TGTGCCAGCAGCTTAGTAGCGGGAGCGGGCGAGCGGTACTTC.

This chain joins TRBV7-9 and TRBJ1-1; 8 bases map to TRBD1. Germline V gene sequence: CDR1 SEHNR, CDR2 FQNEAQ (reference sequence). The CDR3 consists of 16 residues. Germline trimming cut 5 bases from V and 4 bases from J; bases unmatched to any gene: 12. CDR3 in amino acids: CASSNRAGGSGTEAFF. As DNA, the CDR3 is TGTGCCAGCAGCAACCGAGCAGGGGGCTCTGGCACTGAAGCTTTCTTT.

The chain links TRBV28 to TRBJ1-4; D gene uncertain. The CDR3 is made up of 15 amino acids. In germline, CDR1 is MDHEN, CDR2 SYDVKM. V dropped 4 bases and J dropped 7 bases, with 16 bases sitting between them. CDR3 sequence reads: CASSSLRGLVEKLFF. In DNA, the CDR3 is TGTGCCAGCAGTTCGCTCCGTGGGTTGGTTGAAAAACTGTTTTTT.

As to this clonotype: This may come from a read error, since a much larger clone is one base off. V is TRBV29-1 and J is TRBJ2-2; D is ambiguous. The CDR3 consists of 12 residues. The V gene's germline CDR1 is SQVTM and CDR2 ANQGSEA. DNA for the CDR3: TGCAGCGTTGAAGGGAACGCCGGGGAGCTGTTTTTT. Translation: CSVEGNAGELFF.

Details on this clonotype: The junction and the germline gene differ at one end; a read error may be behind it. The rearrangement uses TRBV11-2 and TRBJ2-7; D is possibly TRBD1 (6 bases). Germline values: CDR1 SGHAT, CDR2 FQNNGV. The CDR3 spans 15 residues. The CDR3 loop is CASRLLTGTPYEQYF. The CDR3 bases are TGTGCCAGCCGCTTGTTGACAGGTACCCCCTACGAGCAGTACTTC.

This clonotype was observed a handful of times. J is TRBJ2-7 and V is TRBV3-1; 8 positions match TRBD2. J lost 0 bases, V lost 0 bases, and 13 bases had no gene match. The CDR3 loop spans 19 amino acids. Per the germline V gene, CDR1 is LGHDT and CDR2 is YNNKEL (reference sequence). CDR3 nucleotides: TGTGCCAGCAGCCAAGAAACACCCCAACTAGCGGCCAACTCCTACGAGCAGTACTTC. This translates into CASSQETPQLAANSYEQYF.

Notes on this clonotype: A read error may be the cause here, since a much bigger clone is one base away. V and J are TRBV6-2 or TRBV6-3 and TRBJ2-3, with unresolved D. Germline V gene sequence: CDR1 MNHEY, CDR2 SVGEGT. This CDR3 has 14 residues. The germline V and J ends were trimmed by 10 bases and 4 bases, with 18 bases remaining between them. CDR3 nucleotides: TGTGCCATCCGCCCCGCCCCGGTGGCAGATACGCAGTATTTT. It translates to CAIRPAPVADTQYF.

The table lists this clonotype with a few counts. The CDR3 spells CASSPGLDLPEQYF. For the CDR3, the DNA is TGTGCCAGCAGCCCAGGACTAGATCTTCCCGAGCAGTACTTC. The V call is TRBV5-5, the J call TRBJ2-7; TRBD2 matches 7 bases. This CDR3 comprises 14 residues. With V trimmed by 4 bases and J by 6 bases, 10 bases remained unmatched. CDR1 and CDR2 (germline): SGHKS, YYEKEE (reference sequence).

This clonotype was seen only a few times. One end of the junction is discordant with germline, which a read error may explain. The V call is TRBV7-2, the J call TRBJ1-6; 7 nucleotides agree with TRBD1. Per the germline V gene, CDR1 is SGHTA and CDR2 is FQGNSA. The length of the CDR3 is 17 residues. CDR3 DNA sequence: TGTGCCAGCAGCCCAGGGACAGTACCCTCCAATAATTCACCCCTCCACTTT. Translating it yields CASSPGTVPSNNSPLHF.

This clonotype was picked up one time. This may come from a read error, since a much larger clone is one base off. The chain combines TRBV4-3 with TRBJ1-1; 7 bases are a match to TRBD1. Germline-derived CDR1 and CDR2 are LGHNA and YSLEER. The CDR3 has 13 amino acids. The CDR3 sequence: CVSSQNRGTEAFF. The CDR3 nucleotides are TGCGTCAGCAGCCAGAACAGGGGCACTGAAGCTTTCTTT.

This clonotype was detected many times. The chain couples TRBV30 to TRBJ2-3; TRBD2 agrees at 8 bases. There are 16 residues in the CDR3. J was trimmed by 0 bases and V by 0 bases; bases with no gene match: 5. From germline, CDR1 is GTSNPN and CDR2 SVGIG (reference sequence). The CDR3 region has the DNA TGTGCCTGGAGTGTAGGCACTAGCGGTAGCACAGATACGCAGTATTTT. It encodes CAWSVGTSGSTDTQYF.

This clonotype was found a few times. The chain joins TRBV2 to TRBJ2-1, with unresolved D. Per the germline V gene, CDR1 is SNHLY and CDR2 is FYNNEI. This CDR3 contains 17 residues. V lost 5 bases, J lost 5 bases, and 22 bases lay in between. As DNA, the CDR3 is TGTGCCAGCAGTTCAGTGGGATTCAGGCTGGTTGACAATGAGCAGTTCTTC. It specifies CASSSVGFRLVDNEQFF. The variable domain in full, with the rest retrieved from reference TRBV2 and TRBJ2-1, is EPEVTQTPSHQVTQMGQEVILRCVPISNHLYFYWYRQILGQKVEFLVSFYNNEISEKSEIFDDQFSVERPDGSNFTLKIRSTKLEDSAMYFCASSSVGFRLVDNEQFFGPGTRLTVL.

Points on this clonotype: A clone one base away is much larger, so this may be a read error. CDR3 coding DNA: TGTGCCTGCAGAGATAGACTAGCCCCAGATACGCAGTATTTT. Its translation: CACRDRLAPDTQYF. The chain employs TRBV27 and TRBJ2-3; 7 bases are a match to TRBD2. CDR3 length: 14 residues. Per the germline V gene, CDR1 is MNHEY and CDR2 is SMNVEV (reference sequence).

The rearrangement uses TRBV7-6 and TRBJ2-3; 10 nucleotides match TRBD2. This CDR3 has 19 residues. The V gene end was trimmed by 4 bases and the J gene end by 6 bases; junction bases not matched to a gene: 19. CDR1 is SGHVS, CDR2 FNYEAQ, per germline. The CDR3 loop reads CASSSIRASGRATSDTQYF. The CDR3 bases are TGTGCCAGCAGCTCCATAAGGGCTAGCGGGAGAGCCACCTCGGATACGCAGTATTTT.

The chain has TRBV6-2 or TRBV6-3 and TRBJ1-5, with D possibly matching TRBD1 (5 bases). V gave up 0 bases and J gave up 3 bases, with 9 bases separating them. The CDR3 spans 15 residues. The germline V gene encodes CDR1 MNHEY and CDR2 SVGEGT. The CDR3 coding sequence is TGTGCCAGCAGTTACTCGACAGACAACAATCAGCCCCAGCATTTT. It is translated as CASSYSTDNNQPQHF.

Notes on this clonotype: This sequence may be a read error, since a much larger clone differs from it by one base. V usage is TRBV18 and J usage is TRBJ2-5, with a possible D match to TRBD2 (5 bases). This CDR3 is 13 amino acids long. The germline gives CDR1 KGHSH, CDR2 LQKENI. This CDR3 is CASSPPEEETQSF. CDR3 DNA: TGTGCCAGCTCACCACCGGAGGAAGAGACCCAGTCCTTC.

The sample holds many counts of this clonotype. The CDR3, as DNA: TGTGCCAGCAGTCCCCGGACCCTAGCGGGAGGGGAGCAGTACTTC. It translates to CASSPRTLAGGEQYF. This chain joins TRBV28 and TRBJ2-7; 12 positions agree with TRBD2. Losses at the gene ends were 5 bases for V and 7 bases for J; bases not matched to a gene: 9. The CDR3 extends over 15 amino acids. From germline, CDR1 is MDHEN and CDR2 SYDVKM.

This clonotype was detected only a few times. The chain employs TRBV7-9 and TRBJ2-2, with D possibly being TRBD2 (6 bases). The germline V gene has CDR1 SEHNR and CDR2 FQNEAQ (reference sequence). The CDR3 runs to 17 residues. V lost 2 bases to trimming and J lost 0 bases, with 13 bases between them. CDR3 protein: CASSLNKAGTNTGELFF. CDR3 sequence (DNA): TGTGCCAGCAGCTTAAACAAGGCGGGAACGAACACCGGGGAGCTGTTTTTT. Full variable domain (rest looked up from reference TRBV7-9 and TRBJ2-2): DTGVSQNPRHKITKRGQNVTFRCDPISEHNRLYWYRQTLGQGPEFLTYFQNEAQLEKSRLLSDRFSAERPKGSFSTLEIQRTEQGDSAMYLCASSLNKAGTNTGELFFGEGSRLTVL.

This clonotype was counted many times. The chain carries TRBV6-6 and TRBJ1-5; TRBD1 is a possible D gene (5 bases). From germline, CDR1 is MNHNY and CDR2 SVGAGI (reference sequence). The CDR3 sequence is 14 residues long. The V end was cut by 2 bases, the J end by 4 bases, with 9 bases between. In nucleotides, the CDR3 is TGTGCCAGCAGTTACGGGGGGTGGAATCAGCCCCAGCATTTT. It translates to CASSYGGWNQPQHF.